The TCR beta chain under discussion was sequenced for a study of OX40 agonist ivuxolimab in advanced cancers. Notes on the study in general: CD8+ T cells were the subset that, on average, had more expanded clones than CD4+. Clones of CD4+ and CD8+ blood T cells grew by week 6 at doses of 0.1 to 3.0 mg/kg.

Concerning this clone: Its antigen is undetermined. In the same sample, other DNA sequences code for this CDR3.

Generated by immunoSEQ multiplex PCR, the TCRdb table keeps only in-frame clones and is missing some. Among tens of thousands of clones, approximately 80% were seen once, and the ten largest hold nearly 0.7%. The sample was CD4+ or CD8+ T cells sorted from blood, taken in a trial of the OX40 agonist ivuxolimab. The receptor comes from an adult with an advanced solid tumor such as melanoma, head and neck, liver or kidney cancer.

The CDR3 sequence: CASSLEGRSGGSKTDGYTF. The CDR3, as DNA: TGTGCCAGCAGCTTAGAGGGGCGGTCGGGGGGGTCGAAGACCGATGGCTACACCTTC. V usage is TRBV13 and J usage is TRBJ1-2, with D possibly TRBD1 on 5 matching bases. The CDR3 runs to 19 residues. Trimming removed 1 base from V and 6 bases from J, with 27 bases in between. Germline V gene lookup returns CDR1 PRHDT and CDR2 FYEKMQ (reference sequence).